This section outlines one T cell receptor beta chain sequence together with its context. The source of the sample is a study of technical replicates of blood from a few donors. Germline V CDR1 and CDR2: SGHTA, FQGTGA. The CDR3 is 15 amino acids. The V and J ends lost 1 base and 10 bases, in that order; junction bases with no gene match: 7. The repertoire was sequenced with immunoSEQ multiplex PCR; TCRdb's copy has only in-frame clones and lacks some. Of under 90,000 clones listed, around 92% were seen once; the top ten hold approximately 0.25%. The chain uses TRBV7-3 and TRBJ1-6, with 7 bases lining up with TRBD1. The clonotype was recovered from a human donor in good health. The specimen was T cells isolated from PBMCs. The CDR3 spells CASSLRQGKGSPLHF. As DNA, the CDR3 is TGTGCCAGCAGCTTAAGACAGGGAAAGGGATCACCCCTCCACTTT.